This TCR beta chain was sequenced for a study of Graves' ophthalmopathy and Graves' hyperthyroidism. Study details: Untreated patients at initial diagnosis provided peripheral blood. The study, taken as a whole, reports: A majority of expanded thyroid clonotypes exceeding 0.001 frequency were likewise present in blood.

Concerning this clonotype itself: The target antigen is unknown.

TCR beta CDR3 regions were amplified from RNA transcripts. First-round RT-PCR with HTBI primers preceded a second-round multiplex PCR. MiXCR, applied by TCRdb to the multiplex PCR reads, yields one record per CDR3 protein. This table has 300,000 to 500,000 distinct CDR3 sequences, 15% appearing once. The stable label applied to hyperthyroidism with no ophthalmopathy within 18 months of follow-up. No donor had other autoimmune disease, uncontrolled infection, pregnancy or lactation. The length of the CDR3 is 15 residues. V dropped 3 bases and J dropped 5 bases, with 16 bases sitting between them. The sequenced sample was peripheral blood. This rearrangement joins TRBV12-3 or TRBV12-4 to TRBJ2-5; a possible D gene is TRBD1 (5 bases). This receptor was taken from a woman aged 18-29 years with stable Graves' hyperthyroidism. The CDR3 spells CASSLLEQGEETQYF. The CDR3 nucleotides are TGTGCCAGCAGTTTGCTGGAGCAGGGTGAGGAGACCCAGTACTTC.